This is a list of T cell receptor beta chains from one sample in a study of cytomegalovirus exposure and HLA in healthy donors. Repertoires were generated with immunoSEQ multiplex PCR, while TCRdb's copy carries only in-frame clones and drops some. Of approximately 74,000 clones in the sample, approximately 78% were seen once. Material for sequencing was PBMCs. These receptors all come from a young woman in good health and CMV-seronegative. Both conserved end residues are part of each CDR3. Fields, in order: D gene, J gene, V gene, clone size, CDR3 protein, CDR3 DNA. A D gene is named only where the DNA matches it firmly. Clone size appears in some rows only: once, few, many, or a class for an expanded clone.

d_call: TRBD1
j_call: TRBJ1-5
v_call: TRBV2
clone_size: .
cdr3_aa: CASSEAPGQGAFQPQHF
cdr3_nt: TGTGCCAGCAGTGAAGCCCCAGGACAGGGGGCATTTCAGCCCCAGCATTTT

d_call: .
j_call: TRBJ1-1
v_call: TRBV19
clone_size: few
cdr3_aa: CASSIGPGVNTEAFF
cdr3_nt: TGTGCCAGTAGTATAGGTCCGGGAGTGAACACTGAAGCTTTCTTT

d_call: .
j_call: TRBJ1-3
v_call: TRBV7-9
clone_size: .
cdr3_aa: CASSLPRQGNTIYF
cdr3_nt: TGTGCCAGCAGCTTACCCCGACAGGGAAACACCATATATTTT

d_call: TRBD2
j_call: TRBJ2-2
v_call: TRBV5-1
clone_size: once
cdr3_aa: CASFSRLAGAGELFF
cdr3_nt: TGCGCCAGCTTCTCCCGACTAGCGGGGGCCGGGGAGCTGTTTTTT

d_call: .
j_call: TRBJ1-2
v_call: TRBV7-8
clone_size: .
cdr3_aa: CASSQPSAPGTYGYTF
cdr3_nt: TGTGCCAGCAGCCAGCCCTCGGCTCCAGGAACCTACGGCTACACCTTC

d_call: .
j_call: TRBJ1-2
v_call: TRBV15
clone_size: .
cdr3_aa: CATSRTGGRDYGYTF
cdr3_nt: TGTGCCACCAGCAGAACCGGGGGGCGCGACTATGGCTACACCTTC

d_call: TRBD1
j_call: TRBJ2-7
v_call: TRBV29-1
clone_size: .
cdr3_aa: CSVGQGDYEQYF
cdr3_nt: TGCAGCGTTGGGCAGGGGGACTACGAGCAGTACTTC

d_call: TRBD1
j_call: TRBJ2-2
v_call: TRBV7-8
clone_size: .
cdr3_aa: CASSLDRARTDGELFF
cdr3_nt: TGTGCCAGCAGCCTGGACAGGGCTAGGACGGACGGGGAGCTGTTTTTT

d_call: .
j_call: TRBJ2-2
v_call: TRBV18
clone_size: .
cdr3_aa: CASSPLQGATGELFF
cdr3_nt: TGTGCCAGCTCACCACTTCAGGGTGCCACCGGGGAGCTGTTTTTT

d_call: .
j_call: TRBJ2-1
v_call: TRBV9
clone_size: .
cdr3_aa: CASSVDANEQFF
cdr3_nt: TGTGCCAGCAGCGTAGACGCGAATGAGCAGTTCTTC

d_call: TRBD1
j_call: TRBJ1-6
v_call: TRBV6-6
clone_size: .
cdr3_aa: CASTLDRAENSPLHF
cdr3_nt: TGTGCCAGCACCCTGGACAGGGCGGAAAATTCACCCCTCCACTTT

d_call: .
j_call: TRBJ2-7
v_call: TRBV7-5
clone_size: .
cdr3_aa: CARSLVVAGVNYEQYF
cdr3_nt: TGTGCCAGAAGCTTAGTGGTGGCAGGGGTTAACTACGAGCAGTACTTC

d_call: .
j_call: TRBJ2-5
v_call: TRBV10-2
clone_size: once
cdr3_aa: CASSSDQETQYF
cdr3_nt: TGCGCCAGCAGTTCGGACCAAGAGACCCAGTACTTC

d_call: TRBD1
j_call: TRBJ1-5
v_call: TRBV5-6
clone_size: .
cdr3_aa: CASSSRGTNQPQHF
cdr3_nt: TGTGCCAGCAGCAGCAGGGGGACCAATCAGCCCCAGCATTTT

d_call: .
j_call: TRBJ2-3
v_call: TRBV6-1
clone_size: .
cdr3_aa: CASSEPGTDTQYF
cdr3_nt: TGTGCCAGCAGTGAACCAGGCACAGATACGCAGTATTTT

d_call: .
j_call: TRBJ1-6
v_call: TRBV6-5
clone_size: .
cdr3_aa: CASSYSAENSPLHF
cdr3_nt: TGTGCCAGCAGTTACTCGGCAGAAAATTCACCCCTCCACTTT

d_call: .
j_call: TRBJ2-6
v_call: TRBV5-8
clone_size: .
cdr3_aa: CASSLARVVASGANVLTF
cdr3_nt: TGTGCCAGCAGCTTGGCCAGGGTAGTGGCCTCTGGGGCCAACGTCCTGACTTTC

d_call: .
j_call: TRBJ1-1
v_call: TRBV19
clone_size: .
cdr3_aa: CASSIGETEAFF
cdr3_nt: TGTGCCAGTAGTATCGGGGAGACTGAAGCTTTCTTT

d_call: TRBD1
j_call: TRBJ1-6
v_call: TRBV6-6
clone_size: .
cdr3_aa: CAIQTGEGSPLHF
cdr3_nt: TGTGCCATCCAGACAGGGGAAGGATCACCCCTCCACTTT

d_call: TRBD1
j_call: TRBJ2-4
v_call: TRBV2
clone_size: .
cdr3_aa: CATARDRLAKNIQYF
cdr3_nt: TGTGCCACCGCCCGGGACAGGCTAGCCAAAAACATTCAGTACTTC